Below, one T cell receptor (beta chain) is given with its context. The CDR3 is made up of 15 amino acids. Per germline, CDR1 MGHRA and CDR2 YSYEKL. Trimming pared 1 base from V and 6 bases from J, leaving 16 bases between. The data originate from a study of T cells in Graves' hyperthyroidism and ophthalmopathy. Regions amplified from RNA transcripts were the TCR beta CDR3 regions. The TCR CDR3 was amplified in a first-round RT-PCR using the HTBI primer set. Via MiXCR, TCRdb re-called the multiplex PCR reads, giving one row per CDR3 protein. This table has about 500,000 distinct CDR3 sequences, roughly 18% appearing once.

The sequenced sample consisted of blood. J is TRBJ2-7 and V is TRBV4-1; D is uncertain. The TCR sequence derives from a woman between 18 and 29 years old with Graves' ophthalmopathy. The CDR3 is CASSQAGSATSEQYF. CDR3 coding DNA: TGCGCCAGCAGCCAAGCGGGTTCGGCTACTTCCGAGCAGTACTTC.